This T cell receptor (beta chain) is drawn from a study of radiation and T cells in renal cell carcinoma. Assay used: immunoSEQ multiplex PCR; TCRdb lists only in-frame clones, some missing. The sample records about 150,000 clones, 88% being singletons. Time point here: baseline pretreatment blood. Described treatment: 15 Gy SBRT to primary tumor, nephrectomy 4 weeks later. Radiation-treated patients gave blood at baseline, week 2 and week 4. V lost 4 bases and J lost 2; bases outside the gene matches: 6. CDR3 length equals 15 residues. Germline V gene data show CDR1 as SGHNT and CDR2 as YYREEE (reference sequence).

The chain combines TRBV5-4 with TRBJ2-1, with TRBD2 matching 7 bases. Sequences were derived from blood, sampled from a patient whose treatment included radiotherapy and nephrectomy. The TCR sequence derives from a woman in her 70s with renal cell carcinoma. As DNA, the CDR3 is TGTGCCAGCAGCGACAAGCGGGGCCCCTACAATGAGCAGTTCTTC. Protein: CASSDKRGPYNEQFF.